This entry features one TCR beta chain sequence. The clone's antigen remains unknown. No base-level quality is on record; no much larger clone is a single base apart. This sample stems from a study of chemoradiotherapy in HPV16-positive cancers (dated by TCRdb to 2021 to 2024). As for the study more broadly: Candidate HPV-specific T-cell clones and common TCR motifs were defined by functional T-cell assays performed on cells from two HPV16-positive patients. The study asked whether T-cell immunity against the HPV oncoproteins E6 and E7 changes during chemoradiotherapy and whether it affects survival. The candidate HPV-specific TCRs and motifs were subsequently tracked in TCR repertoires obtained from some 90 patients with HPV-related cancers. On the study overall, not on this receptor specifically: Among HPV16-positive patients, expansion of HPV-responsive T cells during chemoradiotherapy was associated with better recurrence-free survival. Expansion of candidate HPV-specific clones and E7-related TCR motifs was observed in the tumor microenvironment during treatment, whereas no such expansion was observed for non-HPV-specific T cells. The functional definition of HPV-specific T cells came from only a couple of HPV16-positive patients, and the survival association was reported for HPV16-positive patients.

Library construction relied on the immunoSEQ multiplex PCR assay. Entries here come from immuneACCESS through TCRdb and include only in-frame sequences with V and J called. Some clones fail to appear in such tables; in the studies checked, an unresolved V gene covers under half of the shortfall, and the cause of the remainder is unknown. Counted in this sample were over a thousand clones; over 60% of them appeared once. The ten biggest clones cover 19% of the sample. A distance of 4 bases separates the germline ends of V and J, which lose 4 bases and 3 bases respectively. The CDR3 numbers 11 residues from cysteine through phenylalanine. The retained sequence is limited to the CDR3, 33 bases, with the frame set at the first base. From the germline V gene, CDR1 is SGHAT and CDR2 is FQNNGV. Because repertoires were sampled repeatedly during chemoradiotherapy, clonal expansion in the tumor microenvironment could be followed.

The receptor was isolated from a human donor with HPV-associated anogenital cancer. The rearrangement joined TRBV11-2 to TRBJ2-7; the D gene is unclear. The starting material was tumor tissue, obtained from a patient who underwent chemoradiotherapy. This receptor carries the CDR3 CASSSDYEQYF. The bases are TGTGCCAGCAGCTCCGACTACGAGCAGTACTTC. The CDR3 plus the reference TRBV11-2 and TRBJ2-7 genes for the other parts give the full variable domain: EAGVAQSPRYKIIEKRQSVAFWCNPISGHATLYWYQQILGQGPKLLIQFQNNGVVDDSQLPKDRFSAERLKGVDSTLKIQPAKLEDSAVYLCASSSDYEQYFGPGTRLTVT.